This T cell receptor (beta chain) was identified during a study of shared clonotypes between healthy human individuals. The study's findings and limits: Sharing of clonotypes among donors was expected to vary with sequencing depth. The sole specimen, blood, was sampled, and tissue repertoires likely differ.

The ends were cut back, 5 bases at V and 0 bases at J, with 14 bases in the middle. Germline CDR1 MNHNS, CDR2 SASEGT. The CDR3 sequence is 15 residues long. There are many counts of this clone. Its specificity is unknown. Within the sample, other DNA sequences also encode this same CDR3. The authors ran the assay at deep level. Each cell subset's genomic DNA was divided evenly among several immunoSEQ plates. The protocol was immunoSEQ multiplex PCR, while the TCRdb copy is restricted to in-frame clones and leaves out a portion. The sample includes hundreds of thousands of clones, about 82% of them seen just once.

The sample was PBMCs. The V call is TRBV6-1, the J call TRBJ2-7; D perhaps matches TRBD2 (7 bases). The clonotype was recovered from a middle-aged woman in good health. Some clones in this sample may be carry-over from other donors' samples. CDR3 nucleotide sequence: TGTGCCAGCAGTCCTCGACGGGGGGCCTCCTACGAGCAGTACTTC. Amino acid sequence: CASSPRRGASYEQYF.